These 23 T cell receptor beta chains were sequenced from one sample in a study of shared T cell receptors in the human thymus. Sequenced by immunoSEQ multiplex PCR; TCRdb stores in-frame clones only, minus some. The sample carries 700,000 or so clones, approximately 83% recorded once. A further study also used this sample, focusing on human thymus T cells.

The sample consisted of thymocytes. The receptors shown here come from a girl under three years old with a congenital heart defect.

J is TRBJ2-3 and V is TRBV19; 7 nucleotides line up with TRBD1. V gave up 5 bases and J gave up 6 bases; unmatched junction bases: 8. The germline gives CDR1 LNHDA, CDR2 SQIVND (reference sequence). This CDR3 is 14 amino acids long. Here the CDR3 reads CASSDRVATDTQYF. In nucleotides, the CDR3 is TGTGCCAGTAGTGACAGGGTAGCGACCGATACGCAGTATTTT.

This clone was detected once. This chain uses TRBV5-1 with TRBJ1-2; 7 nucleotides line up with TRBD1. Germline V lookup: CDR1 SGHRS, CDR2 YFSETQ. Trimming took 5 bases from V and 1 from J; bases not matched to a gene: 5. This CDR3 has 14 residues. Here the CDR3 reads CASRPGQDNYGYTF. The CDR3 region has the DNA TGCGCCAGCAGACCCGGACAGGATAACTATGGCTACACCTTC.

The chain recombines TRBV18 with TRBJ1-2; D is ambiguous. Germline assignment: CDR1 KGHSH and CDR2 LQKENI. Trimming stripped 0 bases from V and 6 bases from J, with 8 bases between. The CDR3 spans 13 residues. The CDR3 DNA sequence: TGTGCCAGCTCACCACCGAGGGTGGATGGCTACACCTTC. It specifies CASSPPRVDGYTF.

V is TRBV19 and J is TRBJ2-1, with TRBD2 matching over 8 bases. The CDR3 contains 16 residues. V shed 5 bases and J 7 bases; nucleotides not matched to a gene: 13. Germline CDR1 and CDR2: LNHDA and SQIVND (reference sequence). The CDR3 region has the DNA TGTGCCAGTAGTCCGCGGGGGGCGACCCAGTGTAATGAGCAGTTCTTC. Translated, it gives CASSPRGATQCNEQFF. The whole variable domain, filled in from reference TRBV19 and TRBJ2-1, reads DGGITQSPKYLFRKEGQNVTLSCEQNLNHDAMYWYRQDPGQGLRLIYYSQIVNDFQKGDIAEGYSVSREKKESFPLTVTSAQKNPTAFYLCASSPRGATQCNEQFFGPGTRLTVL.

The chain is built from TRBV9 and TRBJ2-2, with D perhaps TRBD2 (6 bases). CDR1 is SGDLS and CDR2 is YYNGEE in the germline V gene. The CDR3 loop spans 15 amino acids. V was cut by 5 bases and J by 3 bases, with 14 bases left in between. CDR3 nucleotides: TGTGCCAGCAGGAAGGGCAGGGAGGACACCGGGGAGCTGTTTTTT. Its protein product is CASRKGREDTGELFF.

The chain uses TRBV19 and TRBJ1-2; TRBD1 agrees at 7 bases. The CDR3 runs 13 residues. Per the germline V gene, CDR1 is LNHDA and CDR2 is SQIVND (reference sequence). V lost 7 bases to trimming and J lost 4 bases; unmatched junction nucleotides: 6. The CDR3 loop is CASKAKGAYGYTF. CDR3 DNA sequence: TGTGCCAGTAAGGCGAAGGGGGCCTATGGCTACACCTTC.

The chain links TRBV7-8 to TRBJ1-5; 7 bases fit TRBD1. The germline V gene has CDR1 SGHVS and CDR2 FQNEAQ. The CDR3 runs to 16 residues. After removal of 4 bases from V and 3 bases from J, the junction contained 9 bases not matched to a gene. The CDR3 coding sequence is TGTGCCAGCAGCTATTACTCGGGACAGAACAATCAGCCCCAGCATTTT. Its translation: CASSYYSGQNNQPQHF.

This clone was recorded only once. The chain is built from TRBV29-1 and TRBJ2-1, with a weak D call TRBD2 (6 bases). Germline-derived CDR1 and CDR2 are SQVTM and ANQGSEA. V lost 7 bases and J 0 bases, leaving 22 bases between the germline ends. This CDR3 is built from 17 residues. The CDR3 bases are TGCAGCGCCCTCGGGACTCCATATCCGAGCTCCTACAATGAGCAGTTCTTC. Amino acid sequence: CSALGTPYPSSYNEQFF.

CDR3 sequence reads: CASSLRQGDTEAFF. The CDR3 coding sequence is TGTGCCAGCAGTCTGAGACAGGGAGACACTGAAGCTTTCTTT. The chain recombines TRBV7-9 with TRBJ1-1; 7 bases are a match to TRBD1. This CDR3 contains 14 residues. CDR1 and CDR2 from the germline V gene are SEHNR and FQNEAQ (reference sequence). The V gene end was trimmed by 6 bases and the J gene end by 3 bases; junction bases not matched to a gene: 7.

The V gene is TRBV7-2, the J gene TRBJ2-7; 12 nucleotides agree with TRBD2. V was pared by 4 bases and J by 6 bases, with 4 bases of the junction left unmatched. The CDR3 is made up of 14 amino acids. In germline, CDR1 is SGHTA, CDR2 FQGNSA. CDR3 sequence reads: CASSSSGGAIEQYF. CDR3 DNA sequence: TGTGCCAGCAGCTCTAGCGGGGGGGCCATCGAGCAGTACTTC.

V gene TRBV19 combines with J gene TRBJ1-5; D ambiguous. The germline V gene has CDR1 LNHDA and CDR2 SQIVND (reference sequence). The CDR3 contains 21 residues. The V end lost 1 base, the J end lost 4 bases, and 29 bases lay between the germline ends. CDR3 coding DNA: TGTGCCAGTAGTATAGGTTACGGGTGTTCGAAGAGTTTTATATGTAATCAGCCCCAGCATTTT. It encodes CASSIGYGCSKSFICNQPQHF.

The V gene is TRBV27, the J gene TRBJ1-2, with D perhaps TRBD1 (5 bases). This CDR3 contains 14 residues. Trimming stripped 1 base from V and 6 bases from J, with 12 bases between. From germline, CDR1 is MNHEY and CDR2 SMNVEV (reference sequence). The CDR3 region is CASSLFLGEDGYTF. The CDR3 DNA reads TGTGCCAGCAGTTTATTTTTAGGGGAGGATGGCTACACCTTC.

This chain uses TRBV5-6 with TRBJ1-4; 7 bases map to TRBD1. This CDR3 spans 19 amino acids. V lost 2 bases and J lost 0; bases outside the gene matches: 13. The germline CDR1 and CDR2 sequences are SGHDT and YYEEEE. The chain's CDR3 is CASSFVPTGLDATNEKLFF. The CDR3 nucleotides are TGTGCCAGCAGCTTCGTCCCGACAGGGTTAGACGCAACTAATGAAAAACTGTTTTTT.

CDR3 in DNA: TGTGCCAGCTCACCTTCCCAAGGGACAGGGTTATATGGCTACACCTTC. Translating gives CASSPSQGTGLYGYTF. V and J are TRBV18 and TRBJ1-2; TRBD1 matches at 9 bases. The germline V gene has CDR1 KGHSH and CDR2 LQKENI. This CDR3 comprises 16 residues. Trimming took 3 bases from V and 5 from J; bases not matched to a gene: 10.

Only a few counts were recorded for this clone. The chain combines TRBV5-8 with TRBJ1-1; 7 bases line up with TRBD1. Germline V gene sequence: CDR1 SGHTS, CDR2 YDEGEE. The V segment lost 0 bases and the J segment 9 bases; nucleotides outside the gene matches: 20. The CDR3 is 18 residues long. The CDR3 here is CASSLVVPGQMTILQAFF. CDR3 DNA: TGTGCCAGCAGCTTGGTGGTACCGGGACAGATGACAATTCTCCAAGCTTTCTTT. Looking up the rest from reference TRBV5-8 and TRBJ1-1 gives the full variable domain: EAGVTQSPTHLIKTRGQQATLRCSPISGHTSVYWYQQALGLGLQFLLWYDEGEERNRGNFPPRFSGRQFPNYSSELNVNALELEDSALYLCASSLVVPGQMTILQAFFGQGTRLTVV.

The rearrangement links TRBV19 to TRBJ1-2; the D gene is possibly TRBD1 (6 bases). CDR3 size: 15 residues. V was shortened by 5 bases and J by 5 bases, with 18 bases between the two germline ends. The germline V gene has CDR1 LNHDA and CDR2 SQIVND (reference sequence). The CDR3 nucleotides read TGTGCCAGTAGTGTGAAACAGGGCTCCTCTTATGGCTACACCTTC. Translated, it gives CASSVKQGSSYGYTF.

This clone was seen only once. The CDR3: CASSWSTAGTIYF. DNA of the CDR3: TGTGCCAGCAGCTGGTCAACGGCGGGCACCATATATTTT. The chain joins TRBV5-4 to TRBJ1-3; no definite D call. The CDR3 covers 13 residues. Germline V gene lookup returns CDR1 SGHNT and CDR2 YYREEE (reference sequence). Deletions cut 3 bases from V and 9 bases from J, with 13 bases between. Drawing the rest from reference TRBV5-4 and TRBJ1-3, the complete variable domain is ETGVTQSPTHLIKTRGQQVTLRCSSQSGHNTVSWYQQALGQGPQFIFQYYREEENGRGNFPPRFSGLQFPNYSSELNVNALELDDSALYLCASSWSTAGTIYFGEGSWLTVV.

The chain has TRBV19 and TRBJ1-2, with 7 positions matching TRBD1. The germline V gene encodes CDR1 LNHDA and CDR2 SQIVND (reference sequence). J lost 2 bases, V lost 5 bases, and 11 bases had no gene match. The CDR3 sequence is 16 residues long. Here the CDR3 reads CASSVRDSPTNYGYTF. DNA of the CDR3: TGTGCCAGTAGTGTCCGGGACAGCCCCACAAACTATGGCTACACCTTC. Full variable domain (missing parts from reference TRBV19 and TRBJ1-2): DGGITQSPKYLFRKEGQNVTLSCEQNLNHDAMYWYRQDPGQGLRLIYYSQIVNDFQKGDIAEGYSVSREKKESFPLTVTSAQKNPTAFYLCASSVRDSPTNYGYTFGSGTRLTVV.

This clone occurred once. This sequence joins TRBV2 and TRBJ2-5; 8 bases map to TRBD2. The CDR3 has 13 residues. Looked up from germline, CDR1 is SNHLY and CDR2 is FYNNEI. The V gene end was trimmed by 6 bases and the J gene end by 4 bases; junction bases not matched to a gene: 4. The CDR3 nucleotides are TGTGCCAGCAGGCCGGGACTAGGAGAGACCCAGTACTTC. Its protein is CASRPGLGETQYF.

This clone is a singleton in its sample. This rearrangement joins TRBV14 to TRBJ2-7; TRBD1 agrees at 8 bases. The CDR3 spans 17 residues. J gave up 3 bases and V 2 bases, and 12 bases lay outside the gene matches. The germline V gene has CDR1 SGHDN and CDR2 FVKESK. DNA for the CDR3: TGTGCCAGCAGCCAAACGGGACGGGACAGGCGGGGCTACGAGCAGTACTTC. It encodes CASSQTGRDRRGYEQYF.

The chain combines TRBV2 with TRBJ2-5, with 10 bases lining up with TRBD2. With V trimmed by 2 bases and J by 5 bases, 5 bases remained unmatched. From germline, CDR1 is SNHLY and CDR2 FYNNEI. This CDR3 has 15 amino acids. The CDR3 here is CASSETSGASETQYF. The CDR3 DNA sequence: TGTGCCAGCAGTGAAACTAGCGGGGCATCGGAGACCCAGTACTTC.

Turning to this clone: A junction boundary mismatches the germline segment, possibly from a read error. The sample contains more than one DNA sequence encoding this CDR3. The rearrangement links TRBV14 to TRBJ1-4; D may be TRBD1 (5 bases). Germline V gene sequence: CDR1 SGHDN, CDR2 FVKESK. The CDR3 is made up of 17 amino acids. CDR3 bases: TGCGCCAGCAGCCAAGATCACGGGGGAACGACTAATGAAAAACTGTTTTTT. Translation: CASSQDHGGTTNEKLFF.

The chain joins TRBV6-6 to TRBJ2-7; 9 bases line up with TRBD1. Germline V lookup: CDR1 MNHNY, CDR2 SVGAGI (reference sequence). The V segment lost 2 bases and the J segment 6 bases; nucleotides outside the gene matches: 8. The CDR3 totals 15 residues. The CDR3 sequence is CASSYPRDREREQYF. The CDR3 DNA reads as TGTGCCAGCAGTTACCCTCGGGACAGGGAGCGCGAGCAGTACTTC.